This T cell receptor (beta chain) emerged from a study of cytomegalovirus exposure and HLA in healthy donors. Overall study results and limits: Analysis was performed later, and it showed HLA-associated TCR beta chains to be more clonally expanded than equally common others.

In the PCR, 60 Vbeta and 13 Jbeta primers were used. Here immunoSEQ multiplex PCR was the method, and the copy in TCRdb shows in-frame clones only, minus some. This table has fewer than 120,000 clones, 80% appearing once. Note on this clone: Its antigen is not known.

The CDR3 has 15 residues. After removal of 6 bases from V and 1 base from J, the junction contained 4 bases not matched to a gene. CDR1 is MGHRA, CDR2 YSYEKL, per germline. The receptor was derived from a woman aged 60-75 years in good health and CMV-seropositive. Sequencing was done on a sample of PBMCs. The chain couples TRBV4-1 to TRBJ1-1; TRBD1 aligns across 11 bases. The CDR3 nucleotides are TGCGCCAGCAGGCGGACAGGGGGCTCGAACACTGAAGCTTTCTTT. Protein sequence: CASRRTGGSNTEAFF.